What follows is one T cell receptor (beta chain) and its context. This sample is drawn from a study of blood T cell repertoires in COVID-19. Study overall: The United States, Italy and Spain supplied acute and convalescent COVID-19 samples. Sources were T cells, B-cell-depleted T cells, or PBMCs; the material itself was cDNA or gDNA.

Participants, about 18 to 100 years old, spanned approximately 25 US areas. Assignments of participants to cohorts depended upon their own reported clinical history. Libraries were prepared by immunoSEQ multiplex PCR; TCRdb keeps only in-frame clonotypes and omits some of them. Of about 440,000 clones listed, roughly 85% are singletons. Germline V CDR1 and CDR2: MDHEN, SYDVKM. V was pared by 5 bases and J by 5 bases, with 10 bases of the junction left unmatched. CDR3 length equals 17 residues. Sequencing used PBMCs or T cells enriched from blood (not recorded which). The chain recombines TRBV28 with TRBJ2-2; 11 nucleotides line up with TRBD1. The TCR comes from a woman under 30 with acute COVID-19. CDR3 sequence: CASSTRTGGRGTGELFF. CDR3 nucleotides: TGTGCCAGCAGTACCAGGACAGGGGGCCGGGGGACCGGGGAGCTGTTTTTT. The full variable domain, its missing parts supplied by reference TRBV28 and TRBJ2-2, is DVKVTQSSRYLVKRTGEKVFLECVQDMDHENMFWYRQDPGLGLRLIYFSYDVKMKEKGDIPEGYSVSREKKERFSLILESASTNQTSMYLCASSTRTGGRGTGELFFGEGSRLTVL.